This T cell receptor beta chain stems from a study of identical twins (TCRdb year 2016). Describing the broader study: TCR alpha and beta repertoires from monozygotic twins, unrelated adults of various ages and cord blood were deep-sequenced to test whether fetal clonotypes persist. To rule out contamination, the twin experiments were replicated at different times with different library preparation protocols. What the authors observed across the whole study: A weaker excess of twin sharing was found in beta out-of-frame sequences because the signal-to-noise ratio was lowered by fewer shared sequences. Zero-insertion analyses could be partly confounded by invariant T cells such as MAIT and iNKT, although diverse VJ usage argued against such confounding for most clonotypes. Out-of-frame TCR alpha sequences shared between twins showed an excess of low generation-probability sequences compared with coincidental sharing between unrelated individuals. Fewer insertions were carried by abundant cord blood beta clonotypes; a weaker similar trend was observed in young adult naive repertoires, while no such trend was observed in memory repertoires. Because the same donors could not be followed over many years, the conclusions relied on cross-sectional statistical analysis. In monozygotic twins, recombination models systematically underestimated out-of-frame TCR alpha sharing, but the models matched the sharing seen between unrelated individuals.

The protocol used for the library was 5' RACE. The instrument was an Illumina HiSeq 2000. A universal primer binding site was introduced by template switching, and a unique molecular identifier was present in the final cDNA, enabling accurate counting of TCR cDNA molecules. Specific primers in the conserved constant-segment region were used to synthesize first-strand cDNA for TCR alpha and beta chains. To control for contamination, every cDNA library was double barcoded, receiving both a SMART-Mk sample barcode and Illumina barcodes. TruSeq adapter sequences along with Illumina sample barcodes were introduced in two successive PCR steps. TCR alpha and beta cDNA libraries were sequenced on the Illumina HiSeq platform with custom primers. From the authors' description of their analysis: Unique molecular identifiers were extracted from raw reads with MiGEC, and CDR3 positions were determined with MiXCR. Recombination models were inferred per individual with the repgenHMM and IGoR tools using an EM algorithm. The tcR package in R was used for shared clonotype analysis, with sharing normalized by the product of cloneset sizes. To study raw recombination without the effects of thymic and clonal selection, out-of-frame nonproductive sequences were analyzed. The raw public reads went through TCRdb reprocessing: fastp at Q25, MiXCR clone calling, in-frame beta chains kept. Rows with one shared CDR3 protein collapse into an entry with the most common genes and DNA. For this entry, the V and J calls and clone size follow TCRdb and not the study's own pipeline. The sample records 1.5 million to 2 million distinct CDR3 sequences, around 29% of which are singletons. The leading ten clones occupy more than 0.25% of the sample.

The CDR3, cysteine through phenylalanine, is 14 amino acids long. Solely the CDR3 DNA is kept, with 42 bases framed from the first base. From the germline V gene, CDR1 is SGHVS and CDR2 is FQNEAQ. V and J lose 2 bases and 4 bases, and a span of 10 bases separates them. This clonotype was counted between two and nine times. Its antigen is unknown. Base qualities are not provided; no much larger clone lies one nucleotide away. Every donor in the study was a healthy Caucasian. The receptor's source is a newborn girl in good health. The specimen was cord blood. The sequence joins TRBV7-8 to TRBJ2-3; the D segment cannot be called with confidence. The CDR3 protein sequence reads: CASSLRSIADTQYF. Here is the DNA: TGTGCCAGCAGCTTAAGATCGATCGCAGATACGCAGTATTTT. Reference TRBV7-8 and TRBJ2-3 genes cover what lies past the CDR3, so the full variable domain is GAGVSQSPRYKVAKRGQDVALRCDPISGHVSLFWYQQALGQGPEFLTYFQNEAQLDKSGLPSDRFFAERPEGSVSTLKIQRTQQEDSAVYLCASSLRSIADTQYFGPGTRLTVL.